This TCR beta chain stems from a study of shared T cell receptors in the human thymus. This CDR3 comprises 16 residues. The germline CDR1 and CDR2 sequences are SGDLS and YYNGEE. With V trimmed by 4 bases and J by 1 base, 5 bases remained unmatched. The table came from immunoSEQ multiplex PCR; TCRdb's copy has only in-frame clones and leaves some out. The sample has 500,000 to 850,000 clones, around 87% seen once. The same specimen was also included in a second study, on human thymus T cells. That work adds: Related research described strongly overlapping thymic repertoires in unrelated people.

This receptor was identified in a boy less than two years old with a congenital heart defect. Sequencing input: thymocytes. The rearrangement links TRBV9 to TRBJ2-3; 11 bases agree with TRBD2. The CDR3 sequence: CASSRGLADRTDTQYF. CDR3 coding DNA: TGTGCCAGCAGCAGGGGACTAGCGGATCGCACAGATACGCAGTATTTT.